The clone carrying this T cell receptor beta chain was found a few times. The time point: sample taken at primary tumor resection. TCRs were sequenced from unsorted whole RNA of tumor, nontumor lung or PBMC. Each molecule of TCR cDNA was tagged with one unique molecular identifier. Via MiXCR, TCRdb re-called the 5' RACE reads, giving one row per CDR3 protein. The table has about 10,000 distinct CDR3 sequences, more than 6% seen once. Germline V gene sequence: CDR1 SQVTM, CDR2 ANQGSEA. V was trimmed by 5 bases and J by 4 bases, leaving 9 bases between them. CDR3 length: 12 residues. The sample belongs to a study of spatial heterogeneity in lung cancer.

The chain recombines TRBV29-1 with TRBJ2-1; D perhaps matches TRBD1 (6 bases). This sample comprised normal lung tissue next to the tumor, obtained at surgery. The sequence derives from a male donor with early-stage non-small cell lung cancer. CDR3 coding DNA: TGCAGCGTTTTAAGGGGGTACAATGAGCAGTTCTTC. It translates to CSVLRGYNEQFF.